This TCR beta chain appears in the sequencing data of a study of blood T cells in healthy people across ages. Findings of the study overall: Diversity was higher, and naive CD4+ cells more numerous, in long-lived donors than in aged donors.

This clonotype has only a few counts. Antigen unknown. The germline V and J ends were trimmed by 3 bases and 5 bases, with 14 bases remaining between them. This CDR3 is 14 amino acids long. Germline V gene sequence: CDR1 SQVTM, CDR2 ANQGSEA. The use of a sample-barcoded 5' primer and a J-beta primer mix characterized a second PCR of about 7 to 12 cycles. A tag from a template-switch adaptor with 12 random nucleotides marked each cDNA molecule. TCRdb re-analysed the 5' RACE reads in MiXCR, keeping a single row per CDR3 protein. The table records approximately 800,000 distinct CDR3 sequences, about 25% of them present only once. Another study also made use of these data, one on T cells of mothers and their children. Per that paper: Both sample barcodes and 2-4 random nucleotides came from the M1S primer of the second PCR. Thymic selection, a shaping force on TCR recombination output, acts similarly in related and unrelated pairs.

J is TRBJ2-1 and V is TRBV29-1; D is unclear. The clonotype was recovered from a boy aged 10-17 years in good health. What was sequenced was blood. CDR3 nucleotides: TGCAGCGTTGAGGGTAGGAGTTCTAACAATGAGCAGTTCTTC. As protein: CSVEGRSSNNEQFF.